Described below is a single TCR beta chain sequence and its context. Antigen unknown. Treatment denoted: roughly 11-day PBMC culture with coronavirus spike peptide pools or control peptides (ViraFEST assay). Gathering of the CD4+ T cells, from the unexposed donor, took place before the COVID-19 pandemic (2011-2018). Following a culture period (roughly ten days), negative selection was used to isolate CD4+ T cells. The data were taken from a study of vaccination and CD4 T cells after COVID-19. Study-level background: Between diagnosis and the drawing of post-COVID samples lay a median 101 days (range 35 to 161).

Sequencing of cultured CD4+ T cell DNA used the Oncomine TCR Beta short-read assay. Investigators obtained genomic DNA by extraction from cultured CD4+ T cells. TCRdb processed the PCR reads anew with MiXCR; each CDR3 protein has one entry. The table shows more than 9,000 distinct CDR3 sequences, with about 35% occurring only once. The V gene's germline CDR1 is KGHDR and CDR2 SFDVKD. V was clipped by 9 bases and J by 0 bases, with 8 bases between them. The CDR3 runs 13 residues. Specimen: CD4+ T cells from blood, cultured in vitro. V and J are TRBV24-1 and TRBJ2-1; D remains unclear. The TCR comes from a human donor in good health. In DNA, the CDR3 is TGTGCCACCCAGTCATTCTCCTACAATGAGCAGTTCTTC. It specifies CATQSFSYNEQFF.